These 18 T cell receptor beta chains were all obtained from the same sample, sequenced in a study of shared clonotypes between healthy human individuals. The table came from immunoSEQ multiplex PCR; TCRdb's copy has only in-frame clones and leaves some out. This table holds 550,000 to 600,000 clones, roughly 98% found once. The naive CD8 population came from CD45RO-negative cells selected for CCR7, without terminally differentiated effector memory CD45RA+ cells. Sequenced material: naive CD8+ T cells sorted from blood. These receptors all stem from a man younger than 40 in good health.

The sample holds one count of this clone. The chain joins TRBV7-3 to TRBJ2-3; D is possibly TRBD1 or TRBD2 (5 bases each). V was trimmed by 6 bases and J by 2 bases, leaving 15 bases between them. Germline V gene lookup returns CDR1 SGHTA and CDR2 FQGTGA. This CDR3 spans 15 amino acids. The CDR3 DNA reads as TGTGCCAGCAGGGGGGTCGCCGGTGACACAGATACGCAGTATTTT. Its translation: CASRGVAGDTDTQYF.

This chain links TRBV19 with TRBJ1-5, with D uncertain. Germline V gene lookup returns CDR1 LNHDA and CDR2 SQIVND (reference sequence). The CDR3 is 15 residues long. V was trimmed by 3 bases and J by 3 bases, leaving 12 bases between them. CDR3 coding DNA: TGTGCCAGTAGTATCCTCCCGGGAGCCAATCAGCCCCAGCATTTT. Translation: CASSILPGANQPQHF.

This chain links TRBV15 with TRBJ2-1, with TRBD2 as a possible D gene (6 bases). Germline V gives CDR1 LNHNV, CDR2 YYDKDF (reference sequence). The V and J ends lost 2 bases and 0 bases respectively, with 8 bases between them. The CDR3 runs to 15 residues. The DNA for the CDR3 is TGTGCCACCAGCAGAATGACTAGCTCCTACAATGAGCAGTTCTTC. Translating gives CATSRMTSSYNEQFF.

The chain carries TRBV5-1 and TRBJ2-7; D is tentatively TRBD1 or TRBD2 (5 bases each). V lost 4 bases and J lost 3, with 11 bases in between. Germline lookup yields CDR1 SGHRS and CDR2 YFSETQ. This CDR3 spans 13 amino acids. The CDR3 is CASSPGRLYEQYF. DNA of the CDR3: TGCGCCAGCAGCCCGGGACGTCTCTACGAGCAGTACTTC.

This sequence joins TRBV19 and TRBJ1-1; perhaps TRBD1 as D (6 bases). Germline CDR1 LNHDA, CDR2 SQIVND (reference sequence). This CDR3 has 14 residues. V was shortened by 3 bases and J by 5 bases, with 13 bases between the two germline ends. DNA for the CDR3: TGTGCCAGTAGTATGGTTCAGGGGATTACTGAAGCTTTCTTT. This codes for CASSMVQGITEAFF.

The gene calls are TRBV9 and TRBJ2-1, with TRBD2 as a possible D gene (6 bases). Germline lookup yields CDR1 SGDLS and CDR2 YYNGEE. The ends were cut back, 0 bases at V and 7 bases at J, with 17 bases in the middle. This CDR3 has 16 amino acids. CDR3 amino acids: CASSVDRAGTINEQFF. The CDR3 nucleotides are TGTGCCAGCAGCGTAGATCGAGCGGGCACTATAAATGAGCAGTTCTTC. Based on the CDR3 plus reference TRBV9 and TRBJ2-1, the full variable domain is DSGVTQTPKHLITATGQRVTLRCSPRSGDLSVYWYQQSLDQGLQFLIQYYNGEERAKGNILERFSAQQFPDLHSELNLSSLELGDSALYFCASSVDRAGTINEQFFGPGTRLTVL.

The CDR3 region is CASSPSGGRSNQPQHF. CDR3 DNA sequence: TGTGCCAGCTCACCGTCAGGGGGCAGGAGCAATCAGCCCCAGCATTTT. The chain links TRBV18 to TRBJ1-5; 8 bases agree with TRBD1. The CDR3 length is 16 residues. The V gene end was trimmed by 3 bases and the J gene end by 1 base; junction bases not matched to a gene: 5. Germline V gives CDR1 KGHSH, CDR2 LQKENI.

The V call is TRBV7-9, the J call TRBJ1-5; no definite D call. The germline V and J ends were trimmed by 8 bases and 6 bases, with 14 bases remaining between them. The CDR3 totals 13 residues. Looked up from germline, CDR1 is SEHNR and CDR2 is FQNEAQ (reference sequence). CDR3 in DNA: TGTGCCAGCCGCACGGGTAGCGGTCAGCCCCAGCATTTT. Protein sequence: CASRTGSGQPQHF.

The chain combines TRBV9 with TRBJ2-1, with D unresolved. Trimming removed 0 bases from V and 3 bases from J, with 16 bases in between. The CDR3 runs 17 residues. CDR1 is SGDLS and CDR2 is YYNGEE in the germline V gene. The CDR3: CASSVDKETRYYNEQFF. The CDR3, as DNA: TGTGCCAGCAGCGTAGACAAGGAAACGCGCTACTACAATGAGCAGTTCTTC.

This rearrangement joins TRBV5-1 to TRBJ2-5, with TRBD2 matching 15 bases. Germline CDR1 SGHRS, CDR2 YFSETQ. The junction had 6 bases not matched to a gene; V was cut back by 4 bases and J by 5 bases. This CDR3 is built from 16 residues. The CDR3 sequence is CASSIGLAGGLETQYF. The CDR3 bases are TGCGCCAGCAGCATAGGACTAGCGGGAGGGCTGGAGACCCAGTACTTC. The complete variable domain, with remaining parts taken from reference TRBV5-1 and TRBJ2-5, reads KAGVTQTPRYLIKTRGQQVTLSCSPISGHRSVSWYQQTPGQGLQFLFEYFSETQRNKGNFPGRFSGRQFSNSRSEMNVSTLELGDSALYLCASSIGLAGGLETQYFGPGTRLLVL.

The chain has TRBV29-1 and TRBJ2-1, with 10 bases fitting TRBD2. CDR1 and CDR2 from the germline V gene are SQVTM and ANQGSEA. There are 15 residues in the CDR3. V lost 4 bases and J lost 4; bases outside the gene matches: 7. CDR3 sequence: CSVAGTSDRYNEQFF. The CDR3 coding sequence is TGCAGCGTTGCAGGGACTAGCGACCGATACAATGAGCAGTTCTTC.

The chain employs TRBV7-8 and TRBJ1-2; no reliable D call. This CDR3 has 15 amino acids. With 1 base removed from V and 0 bases from J, the gap between germline ends came to 9 bases. The germline V gene encodes CDR1 SGHVS and CDR2 FQNEAQ. CDR3 nucleotides: TGTGCCAGCAGCTTAGGCCCAGGAGCTAACTATGGCTACACCTTC. Translating gives CASSLGPGANYGYTF.

V and J are TRBV27 and TRBJ2-1; TRBD1 or TRBD2 may be the D gene (6 bases each). Trimming took off 2 bases at V and 4 bases at J, with 12 bases between the two ends. Looked up from germline, CDR1 is MNHEY and CDR2 is SMNVEV (reference sequence). CDR3 length: 15 amino acids. CDR3 DNA sequence: TGTGCCAGCAGTTTAAGGGGGGTAGGTTACAATGAGCAGTTCTTC. Protein product: CASSLRGVGYNEQFF.

This chain connects TRBV5-4 to TRBJ1-2; 7 bases fit TRBD1. The length of the CDR3 is 17 residues. Trimming at V came to 4 bases and at J to 8 bases, leaving 20 bases not matched to a gene. The germline CDR1 and CDR2 sequences are SGHNT and YYREEE (reference sequence). CDR3 in amino acids: CASSPNPRGQPLGGYTF. In nucleotides, the CDR3 is TGTGCCAGCAGCCCCAACCCTCGGGGACAGCCTCTTGGCGGCTACACCTTC.

The J gene is TRBJ2-1, the V gene TRBV7-9, with a tentative D call TRBD2 (6 bases). V was pared by 4 bases and J by 6 bases, with 19 bases between. The CDR3 runs 16 residues. Per germline, CDR1 SEHNR and CDR2 FQNEAQ (reference sequence). CDR3 sequence reads: CASSSLETGVSNEQFF. CDR3 in DNA: TGTGCCAGCAGCTCCCTTGAAACGGGAGTAAGCAATGAGCAGTTCTTC.

V usage is TRBV7-9 and J usage is TRBJ2-3; D is uncertain. This CDR3 is built from 17 residues. V was pared by 2 bases and J by 2 bases, with 17 bases between. The germline V gene encodes CDR1 SEHNR and CDR2 FQNEAQ (reference sequence). The CDR3 loop is CASSLRLRTSLTDTQYF. The CDR3 DNA reads TGTGCCAGCAGCTTACGGCTCCGCACCTCGCTCACAGATACGCAGTATTTT.

Here the CDR3 DNA reads TGTGCCAGCAGCCCCGCAGGGTTTCGGGAGACCCAGTACTTC. This gives the protein CASSPAGFRETQYF. The chain joins TRBV7-9 to TRBJ2-5; a possible D gene is TRBD1 (5 bases). The CDR3 loop spans 14 amino acids. Trimming cost V 5 bases and J 5 bases, with 15 bases left between them. CDR1 is SEHNR and CDR2 is FQNEAQ in the germline V gene (reference sequence).

The chain is built from TRBV30 and TRBJ2-6; tentatively, D is TRBD2 (5 bases). The germline V and J ends were trimmed by 3 bases and 0 bases, with 12 bases remaining between them. Germline-derived CDR1 and CDR2 are GTSNPN and SVGIG (reference sequence). CDR3 length equals 16 residues. CDR3 protein: CAWSGSEYSGANVLTF. DNA for the CDR3: TGTGCCTGGAGCGGTAGCGAGTACTCTGGGGCCAACGTCCTGACTTTC.